The TCR beta chain described here comes from a study of blood T cell repertoires in COVID-19. Germline loops: CDR1 SQVTM, CDR2 ANQGSEA. The CDR3 extends over 14 amino acids. V lost 8 bases to trimming and J lost 7 bases; unmatched junction nucleotides: 12. Clones were sequenced by immunoSEQ multiplex PCR, and TCRdb holds only the in-frame ones, with some missing. The table shows 200,000 to 300,000 clones, with approximately 86% occurring only once. Sequences were obtained from peripheral blood. This receptor was identified in a woman aged 60-75 years with active or convalescent COVID-19. The chain recombines TRBV29-1 with TRBJ1-4; TRBD1 matches at 8 bases. CDR3 loop: CSRTQGVVSEKLFF. The CDR3 nucleotides read TGCAGCCGGACACAGGGGGTGGTGAGTGAAAAACTGTTTTTT.